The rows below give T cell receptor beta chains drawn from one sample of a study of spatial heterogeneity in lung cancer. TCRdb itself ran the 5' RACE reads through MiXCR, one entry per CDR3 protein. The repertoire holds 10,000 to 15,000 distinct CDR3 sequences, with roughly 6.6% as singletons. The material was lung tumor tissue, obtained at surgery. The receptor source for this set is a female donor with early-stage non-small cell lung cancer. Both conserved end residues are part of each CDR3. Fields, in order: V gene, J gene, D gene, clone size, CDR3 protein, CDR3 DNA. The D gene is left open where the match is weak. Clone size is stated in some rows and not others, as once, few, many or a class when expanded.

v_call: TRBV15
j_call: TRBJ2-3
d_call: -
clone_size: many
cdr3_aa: CATSRPQVGDTQYF
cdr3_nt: TGTGCCACCAGCAGACCCCAGGTGGGGGATACGCAGTATTTT

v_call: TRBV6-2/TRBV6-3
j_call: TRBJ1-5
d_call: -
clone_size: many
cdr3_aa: CASGHSVNSNQPQHF
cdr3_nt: TGTGCCAGCGGTCACTCTGTTAATAGCAATCAGCCCCAGCATTTT

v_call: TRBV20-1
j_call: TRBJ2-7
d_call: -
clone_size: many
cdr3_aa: CSVGRAIVEQYF
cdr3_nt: TGCAGTGTGGGCAGGGCAATTGTCGAGCAGTACTTC

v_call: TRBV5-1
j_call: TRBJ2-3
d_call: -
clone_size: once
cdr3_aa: CASSLESSTDTQYF
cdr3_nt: TGCGCCAGCAGCTTGGAGAGTAGCACAGATACGCAGTATTTT

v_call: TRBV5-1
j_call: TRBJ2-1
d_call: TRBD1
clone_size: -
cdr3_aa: CASGQGAIEQFF
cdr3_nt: TGCGCCAGTGGACAGGGGGCTATTGAGCAGTTCTTC

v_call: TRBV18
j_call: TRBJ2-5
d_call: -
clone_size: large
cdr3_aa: CASSPEETQYF
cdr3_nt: TGTGCCAGCTCGCCAGAAGAGACCCAGTACTTC

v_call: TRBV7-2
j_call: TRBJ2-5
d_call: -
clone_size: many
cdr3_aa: CASSSSGLQETQYF
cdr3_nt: TGTGCCAGCAGCTCCTCGGGACTCCAAGAGACCCAGTACTTC

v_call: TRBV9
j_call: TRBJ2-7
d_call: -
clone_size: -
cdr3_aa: CASTPSAASSYEQYF
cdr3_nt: TGTGCCAGCACCCCGAGTGCAGCCTCTTCTTACGAGCAGTACTTC

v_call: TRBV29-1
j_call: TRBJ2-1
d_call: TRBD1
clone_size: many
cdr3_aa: CSVEGQGFGEQFF
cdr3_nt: TGCAGCGTCGAAGGACAGGGGTTCGGTGAGCAGTTCTTC

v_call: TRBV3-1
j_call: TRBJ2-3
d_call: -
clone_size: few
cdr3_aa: CASSQDLGRDTQYF
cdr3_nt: TGTGCCAGCAGCCAAGATCTCGGGAGAGATACGCAGTATTTT

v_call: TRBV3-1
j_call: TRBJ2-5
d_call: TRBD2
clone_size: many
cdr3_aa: CASSPGLAGETQYF
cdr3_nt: TGTGCCAGCAGCCCGGGACTAGCGGGTGAGACCCAGTACTTC

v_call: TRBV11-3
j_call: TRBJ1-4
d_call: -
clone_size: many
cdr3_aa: CASSLIIFDSNSTNEKLFF
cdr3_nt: TGTGCCAGCAGCTTGATTATTTTCGACAGCAACTCAACTAATGAAAAACTGTTTTTT

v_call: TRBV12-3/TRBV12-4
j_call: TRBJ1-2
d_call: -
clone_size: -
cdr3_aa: CASSLSNSYGYTF
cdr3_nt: TGTGCCAGCAGTTTGAGCAACTCCTATGGCTACACCTTC

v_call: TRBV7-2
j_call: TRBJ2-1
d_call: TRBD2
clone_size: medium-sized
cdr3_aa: CASSLSTSGFEEQFF
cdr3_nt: TGTGCCAGCAGCTTATCGACTAGCGGGTTCGAGGAGCAGTTCTTC

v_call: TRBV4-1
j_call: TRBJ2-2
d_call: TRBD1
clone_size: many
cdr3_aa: CASSFRTGNTGELFF
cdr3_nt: TGCGCCAGCAGCTTCCGGACAGGGAACACCGGGGAGCTGTTTTTT

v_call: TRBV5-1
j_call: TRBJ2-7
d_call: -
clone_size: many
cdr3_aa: CASSFRGDSEQYF
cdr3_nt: TGCGCCAGCAGCTTCAGGGGTGACTCCGAGCAGTACTTC

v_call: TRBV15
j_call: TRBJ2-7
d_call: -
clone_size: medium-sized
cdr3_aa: CATSREKGTSGDEQYF
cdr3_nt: TGTGCCACCAGCAGAGAGAAGGGGACCTCGGGGGACGAGCAGTACTTC

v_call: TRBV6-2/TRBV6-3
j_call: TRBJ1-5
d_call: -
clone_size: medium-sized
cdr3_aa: CASSYGGGNQPQHF
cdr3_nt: TGTGCCAGCAGTTACGGGGGGGGCAATCAGCCCCAGCATTTT

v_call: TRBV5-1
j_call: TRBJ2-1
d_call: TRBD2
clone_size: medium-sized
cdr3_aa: CASSPASGSKVEQFF
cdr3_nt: TGCGCCAGCAGCCCCGCTAGCGGGAGTAAGGTTGAGCAGTTCTTC

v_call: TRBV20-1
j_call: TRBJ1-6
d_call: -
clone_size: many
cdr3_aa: CSARFEGVNSPLHF
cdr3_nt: TGCAGTGCCCGCTTTGAGGGGGTTAATTCACCCCTCCACTTT

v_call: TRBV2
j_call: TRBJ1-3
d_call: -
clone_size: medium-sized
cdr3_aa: CASSDGPGNTIYF
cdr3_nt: TGTGCCAGCTCGGACGGTCCTGGAAACACCATATATTTT

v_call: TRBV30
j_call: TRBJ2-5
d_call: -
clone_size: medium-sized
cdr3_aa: CAWSRTGTAKETQYF
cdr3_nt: TGTGCCTGGAGCAGGACCGGGACGGCCAAAGAGACCCAGTACTTC

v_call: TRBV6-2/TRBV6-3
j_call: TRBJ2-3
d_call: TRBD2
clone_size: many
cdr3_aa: CATGTRSTDTQYF
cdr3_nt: TGTGCCACCGGGACTAGGAGCACAGATACGCAGTATTTT

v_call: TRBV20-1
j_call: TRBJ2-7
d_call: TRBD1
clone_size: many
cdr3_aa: CSAARDRQYF
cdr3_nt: TGCAGTGCCGCCAGGGACAGGCAGTACTTC

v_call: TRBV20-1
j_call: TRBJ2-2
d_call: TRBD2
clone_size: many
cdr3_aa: CSATSGSFRELFF
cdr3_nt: TGCAGTGCAACTAGCGGGAGCTTCCGGGAGCTGTTTTTT

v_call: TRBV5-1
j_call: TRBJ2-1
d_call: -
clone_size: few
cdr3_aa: CASSYPGPGARFF
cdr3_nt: TGCGCCAGCAGCTATCCGGGACCAGGCGCTCGGTTCTTC

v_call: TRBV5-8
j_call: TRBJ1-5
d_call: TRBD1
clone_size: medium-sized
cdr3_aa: CASSYNRGHRNQPQHF
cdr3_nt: TGTGCCAGCAGCTATAACAGGGGGCATCGCAATCAGCCCCAGCATTTT

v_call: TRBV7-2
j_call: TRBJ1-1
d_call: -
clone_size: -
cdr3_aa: CASSEVAEAFF
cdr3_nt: TGTGCCAGCAGCGAGGTAGCTGAAGCTTTCTTT

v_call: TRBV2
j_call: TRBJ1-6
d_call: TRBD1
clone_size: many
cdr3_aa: CASKGQGARSPLHF
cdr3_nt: TGTGCCAGCAAAGGACAGGGGGCGCGTTCACCCCTCCACTTT

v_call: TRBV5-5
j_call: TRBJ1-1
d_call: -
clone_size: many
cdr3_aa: CASSFGSYFEAFF
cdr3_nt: TGTGCCAGCAGCTTTGGGTCCTACTTTGAAGCTTTCTTT

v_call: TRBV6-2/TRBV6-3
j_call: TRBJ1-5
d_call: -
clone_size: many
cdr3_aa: CASTRGGSNQPQHF
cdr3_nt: TGTGCCAGCACGCGGGGGGGAAGCAATCAGCCCCAGCATTTT

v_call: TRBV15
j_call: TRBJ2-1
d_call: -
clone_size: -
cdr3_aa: CATSRDLAEQFF
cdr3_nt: TGTGCCACCAGCAGAGATCTGGCAGAGCAGTTCTTC

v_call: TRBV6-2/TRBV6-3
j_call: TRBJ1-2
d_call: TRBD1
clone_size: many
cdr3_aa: CASSYRGTGSGYTF
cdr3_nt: TGTGCCAGCAGTTACCGCGGGACAGGGTCTGGCTACACCTTC

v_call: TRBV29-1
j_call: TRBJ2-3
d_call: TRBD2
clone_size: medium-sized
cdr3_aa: CSVLRGLAVTDTQYF
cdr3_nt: TGCAGCGTCCTTCGCGGACTAGCGGTCACAGATACGCAGTATTTT

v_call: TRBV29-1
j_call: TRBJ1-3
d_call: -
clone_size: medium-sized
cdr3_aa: CSGQGRSGNTIYF
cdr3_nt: TGCAGCGGGCAGGGACGCTCTGGAAACACCATATATTTT

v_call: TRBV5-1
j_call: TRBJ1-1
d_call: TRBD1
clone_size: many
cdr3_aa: CASSSTGQGLGQGTEAFF
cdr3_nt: TGCGCCAGCAGCTCGACTGGACAGGGACTCGGCCAGGGGACTGAAGCTTTCTTT

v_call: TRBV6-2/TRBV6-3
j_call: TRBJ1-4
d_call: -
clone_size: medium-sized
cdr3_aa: CASSYGAADEKLFF
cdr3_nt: TGTGCCAGCAGTTATGGGGCCGCGGATGAAAAACTGTTTTTT

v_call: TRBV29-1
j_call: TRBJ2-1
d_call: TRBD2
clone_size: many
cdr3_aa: CSAKLAGVYEQFF
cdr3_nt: TGCAGCGCCAAACTAGCGGGAGTGTATGAGCAGTTCTTC

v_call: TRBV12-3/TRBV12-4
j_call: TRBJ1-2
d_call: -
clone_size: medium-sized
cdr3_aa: CASSLVGGGAYGYTF
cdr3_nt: TGTGCCAGCAGTTTAGTTGGAGGGGGTGCCTATGGCTACACCTTC

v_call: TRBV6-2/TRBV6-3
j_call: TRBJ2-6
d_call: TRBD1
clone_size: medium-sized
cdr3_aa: CASSWGQGRSGANVLTF
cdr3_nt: TGTGCCAGCAGCTGGGGACAGGGCCGCTCTGGGGCCAACGTCCTGACTTTC

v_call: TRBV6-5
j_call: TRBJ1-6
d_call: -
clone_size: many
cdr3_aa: CASSYSPANSPLHF
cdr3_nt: TGTGCCAGCAGTTACTCTCCAGCGAATTCACCCCTCCACTTT

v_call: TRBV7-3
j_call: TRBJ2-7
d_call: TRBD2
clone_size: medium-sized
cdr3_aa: CASSTPGGEQYF
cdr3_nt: TGTGCCAGCTCCACCCCGGGGGGCGAGCAGTACTTC

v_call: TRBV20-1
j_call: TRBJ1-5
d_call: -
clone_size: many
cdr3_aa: CSAPMADLYNQPQHF
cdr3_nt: TGCAGTGCTCCTATGGCGGACCTATACAATCAGCCCCAGCATTTT

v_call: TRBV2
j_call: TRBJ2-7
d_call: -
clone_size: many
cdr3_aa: CASSVGSHEQYF
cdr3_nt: TGTGCCAGCAGTGTCGGGTCCCACGAGCAGTACTTC

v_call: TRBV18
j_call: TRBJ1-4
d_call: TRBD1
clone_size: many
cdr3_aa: CASSPRLGTGEKLFF
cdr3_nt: TGTGCCAGCTCACCCCGACTCGGGACAGGCGAAAAACTGTTTTTT

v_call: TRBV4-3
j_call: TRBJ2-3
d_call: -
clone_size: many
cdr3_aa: CASSQEQGTSTDTQYF
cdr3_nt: TGCGCCAGCAGCCAAGAACAAGGTACTAGCACAGATACGCAGTATTTT

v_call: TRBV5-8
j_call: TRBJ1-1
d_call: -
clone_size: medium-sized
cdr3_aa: CASSLGVAEAFF
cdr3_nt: TGTGCCAGCAGCTTGGGGGTCGCTGAAGCTTTCTTT

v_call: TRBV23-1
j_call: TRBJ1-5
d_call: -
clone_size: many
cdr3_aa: CASRPPWPGKGRNQPQHF
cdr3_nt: TGCGCCAGCAGACCCCCATGGCCAGGGAAAGGGCGCAATCAGCCCCAGCATTTT

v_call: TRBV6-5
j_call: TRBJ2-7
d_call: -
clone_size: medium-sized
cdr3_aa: CASSLLEVQGREQYF
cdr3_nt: TGTGCCAGCAGTTTACTCGAGGTACAGGGCCGCGAGCAGTACTTC

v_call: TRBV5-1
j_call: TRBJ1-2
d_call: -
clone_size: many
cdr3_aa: CASSLDGSGSRPYYGYTF
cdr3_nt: TGCGCCAGCAGCTTGGATGGGAGCGGGAGCCGCCCATACTATGGCTACACCTTC

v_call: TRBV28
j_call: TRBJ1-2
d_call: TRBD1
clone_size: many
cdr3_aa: CASTLTDGTGRYGYTF
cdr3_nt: TGTGCCAGCACCCTAACGGACGGGACAGGGCGCTATGGCTACACCTTC

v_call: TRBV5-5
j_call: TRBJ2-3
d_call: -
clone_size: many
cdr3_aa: CASSTDRTQYF
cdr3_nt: TGTGCCAGCAGCACGGACAGAACGCAGTATTTT

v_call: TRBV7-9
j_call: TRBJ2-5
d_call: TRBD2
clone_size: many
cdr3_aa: CASSFAVLAASGETQYF
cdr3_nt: TGTGCCAGCAGCTTCGCTGTTCTAGCGGCTAGCGGAGAGACCCAGTACTTC